The entry below describes one T cell receptor beta chain. The sample comes from a study of blood T cell repertoires in COVID-19. Sequencing was performed with immunoSEQ multiplex PCR; in TCRdb, only in-frame clones are kept and a portion is missing. The sample includes around 99,000 clones, around 82% of them seen just once. The origin of this receptor is a human donor in a cohort sampled during active or convalescent COVID-19. Sequenced material: peripheral blood.

CDR3 coding DNA: TGTGCCAGCAGCCCCTCGGGACTAGCGGGGGGGTTAACGCAGTATTTT. This encodes CASSPSGLAGGLTQYF. The genes are TRBV7-2 and TRBJ2-3, with TRBD2 matching over 16 bases. After removal of 5 bases from V and 9 bases from J, the junction contained 8 bases not matched to a gene. The germline V gene has CDR1 SGHTA and CDR2 FQGNSA. CDR3 length: 16 amino acids.